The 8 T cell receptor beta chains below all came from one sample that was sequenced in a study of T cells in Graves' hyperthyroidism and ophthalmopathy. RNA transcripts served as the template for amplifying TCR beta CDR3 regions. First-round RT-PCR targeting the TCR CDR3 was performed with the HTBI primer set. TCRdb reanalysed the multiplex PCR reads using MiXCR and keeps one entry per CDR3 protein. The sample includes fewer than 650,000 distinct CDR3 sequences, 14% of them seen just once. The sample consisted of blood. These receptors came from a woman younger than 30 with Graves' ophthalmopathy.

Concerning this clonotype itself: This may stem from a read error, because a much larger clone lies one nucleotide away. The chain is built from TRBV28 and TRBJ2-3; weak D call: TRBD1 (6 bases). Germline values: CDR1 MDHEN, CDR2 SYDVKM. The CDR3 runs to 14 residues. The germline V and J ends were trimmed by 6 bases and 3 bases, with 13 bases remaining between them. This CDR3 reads CASRGAGMTDTQYF. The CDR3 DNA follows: TGTGCCAGCAGGGGGGCAGGCATGACAGATACGCAGTATTTT.

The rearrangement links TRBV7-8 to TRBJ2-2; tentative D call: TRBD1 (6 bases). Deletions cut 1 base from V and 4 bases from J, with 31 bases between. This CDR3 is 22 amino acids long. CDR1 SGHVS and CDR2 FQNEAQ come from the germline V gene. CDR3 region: CASSLVRVPLRDKRDGTGELFF. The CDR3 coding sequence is TGTGCCAGCAGCTTAGTGAGGGTTCCACTCCGGGACAAACGAGATGGCACCGGGGAGCTGTTTTTT.

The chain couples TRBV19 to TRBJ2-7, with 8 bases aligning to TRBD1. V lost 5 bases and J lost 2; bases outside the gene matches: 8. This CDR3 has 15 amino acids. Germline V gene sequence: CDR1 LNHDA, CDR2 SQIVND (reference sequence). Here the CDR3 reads CASSPRTGSTYEQYF. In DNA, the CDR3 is TGTGCCAGTAGTCCTCGGACAGGGTCCACCTACGAGCAGTACTTC. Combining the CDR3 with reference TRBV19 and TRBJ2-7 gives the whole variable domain DGGITQSPKYLFRKEGQNVTLSCEQNLNHDAMYWYRQDPGQGLRLIYYSQIVNDFQKGDIAEGYSVSREKKESFPLTVTSAQKNPTAFYLCASSPRTGSTYEQYFGPGTRLTVT.

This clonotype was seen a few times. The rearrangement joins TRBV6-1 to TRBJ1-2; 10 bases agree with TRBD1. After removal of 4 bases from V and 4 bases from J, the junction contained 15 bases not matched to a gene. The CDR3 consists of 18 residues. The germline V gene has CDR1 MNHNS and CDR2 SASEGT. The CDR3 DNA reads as TGTGCCAGCAGTGGGGGGGGAGACAGGGGGCGCCGCGTCTATGGCTACACCTTC. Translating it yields CASSGGGDRGRRVYGYTF.

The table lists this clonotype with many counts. The DNA of the CDR3 is TGTGCCAGCAGCTTTTTAGCGGGGAAAGAAGGGGAGACCCAGTACTTC. It specifies CASSFLAGKEGETQYF. This chain uses TRBV7-8 with TRBJ2-5; 8 nucleotides match TRBD2. Germline V CDR1 and CDR2: SGHVS, FQNEAQ. This CDR3 comprises 16 residues. The V gene end was trimmed by 3 bases and the J gene end by 5 bases; junction bases not matched to a gene: 11.

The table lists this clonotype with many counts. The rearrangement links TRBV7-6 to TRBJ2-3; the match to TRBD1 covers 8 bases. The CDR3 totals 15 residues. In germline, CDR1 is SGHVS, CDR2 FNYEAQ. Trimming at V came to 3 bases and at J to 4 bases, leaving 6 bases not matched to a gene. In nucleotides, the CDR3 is TGTGCCAGCAGCTTTGGGACAGGAGAGGCAGATACGCAGTATTTT. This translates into CASSFGTGEADTQYF. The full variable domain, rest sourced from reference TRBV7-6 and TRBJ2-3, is GAGVSQSPRYKVTKRGQDVALRCDPISGHVSLYWYRQALGQGPEFLTYFNYEAQQDKSGLPNDRFSAERPEGSISTLTIQRTEQRDSAMYRCASSFGTGEADTQYFGPGTRLTVL.

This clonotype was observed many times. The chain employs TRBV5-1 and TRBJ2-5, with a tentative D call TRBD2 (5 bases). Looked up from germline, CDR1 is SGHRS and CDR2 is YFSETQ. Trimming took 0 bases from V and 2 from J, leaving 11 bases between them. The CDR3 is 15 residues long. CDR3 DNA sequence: TGCGCCAGCAGCTTGGAGGGAGATGGGCAAGAGACCCAGTACTTC. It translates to CASSLEGDGQETQYF.

The CDR3 DNA is TGTGCCAGCAGTCCCTGGACTAGCGGGAGACTCAATGAGCAGTTCTTC. It yields the protein CASSPWTSGRLNEQFF. The chain joins TRBV27 to TRBJ2-1; 13 nucleotides align to TRBD2. The trim removed 5 bases at V and 6 bases at J, leaving 7 bases unmatched. Germline V CDR1 and CDR2: MNHEY, SMNVEV (reference sequence). This CDR3 is 16 amino acids long.